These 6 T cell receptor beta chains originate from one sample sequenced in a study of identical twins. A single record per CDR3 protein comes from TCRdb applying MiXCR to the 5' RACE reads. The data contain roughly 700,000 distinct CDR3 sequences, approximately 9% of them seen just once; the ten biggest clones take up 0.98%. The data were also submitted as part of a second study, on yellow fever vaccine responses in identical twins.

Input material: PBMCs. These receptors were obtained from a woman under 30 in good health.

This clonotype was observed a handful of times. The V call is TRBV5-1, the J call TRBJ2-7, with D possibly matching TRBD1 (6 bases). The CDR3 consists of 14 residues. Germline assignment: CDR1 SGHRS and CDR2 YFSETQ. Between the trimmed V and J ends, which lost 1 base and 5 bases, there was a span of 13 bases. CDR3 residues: CASSLLSGEHEQYF. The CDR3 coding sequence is TGCGCCAGCAGCTTGTTGTCAGGGGAGCACGAGCAGTACTTC.

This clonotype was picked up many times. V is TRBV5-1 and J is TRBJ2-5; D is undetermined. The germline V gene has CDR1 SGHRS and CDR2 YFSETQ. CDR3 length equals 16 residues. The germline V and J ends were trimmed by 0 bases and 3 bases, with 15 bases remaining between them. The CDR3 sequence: CASSLGSKVLKETQYF. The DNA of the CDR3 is TGCGCCAGCAGCTTGGGAAGCAAAGTACTCAAAGAGACCCAGTACTTC.

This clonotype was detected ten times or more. The CDR3 is CASSVLDSFIYEQYF. As DNA, the CDR3 is TGTGCCAGCAGCGTCCTGGACAGTTTTATCTACGAGCAGTACTTC. J is TRBJ2-7 and V is TRBV9; D is possibly TRBD1 (6 bases). The CDR3 has 15 residues. CDR1 is SGDLS and CDR2 is YYNGEE in the germline V gene. V was cut by 2 bases and J by 3 bases, with 15 bases left in between. Based on the CDR3 plus reference TRBV9 and TRBJ2-7, the full variable domain is DSGVTQTPKHLITATGQRVTLRCSPRSGDLSVYWYQQSLDQGLQFLIQYYNGEERAKGNILERFSAQQFPDLHSELNLSSLELGDSALYFCASSVLDSFIYEQYFGPGTRLTVT.

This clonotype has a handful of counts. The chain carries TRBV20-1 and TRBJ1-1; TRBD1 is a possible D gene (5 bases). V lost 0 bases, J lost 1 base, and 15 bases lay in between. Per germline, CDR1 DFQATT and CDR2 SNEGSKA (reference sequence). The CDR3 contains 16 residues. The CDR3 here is CSARDPGRKTNTEAFF. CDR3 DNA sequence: TGCAGTGCTAGAGATCCGGGACGAAAGACGAACACTGAAGCTTTCTTT.

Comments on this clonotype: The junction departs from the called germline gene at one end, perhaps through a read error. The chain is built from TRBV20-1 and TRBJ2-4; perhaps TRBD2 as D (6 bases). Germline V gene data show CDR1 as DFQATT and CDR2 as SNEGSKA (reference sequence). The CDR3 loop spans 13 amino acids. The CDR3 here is CSAKGTEKIIQYF. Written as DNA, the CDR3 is TGCAGTGCTAAGGGGACTGAGAAAATCATTCAGTACTTC.

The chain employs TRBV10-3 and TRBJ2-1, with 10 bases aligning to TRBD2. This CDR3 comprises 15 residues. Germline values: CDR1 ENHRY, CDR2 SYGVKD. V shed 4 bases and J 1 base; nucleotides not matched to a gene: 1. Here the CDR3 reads CAISGTSGSYNEQFF. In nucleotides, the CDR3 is TGTGCCATCAGTGGGACTAGCGGTTCCTACAATGAGCAGTTCTTC.